This T cell receptor (beta chain) was found in a study of CD8+CD57+ T cells in acquired aplastic anemia. Study background: Sorted CD4+ and CD8+ cells yielded DNA averaging about 3.2 ug. Points from the study as a whole: Comparison of patients with controls identified nearly 30 shared CD8+ CDR3 sequences. With respect to CD8+ Simpson's diversity, patients and controls did not differ significantly.

Notes on this clonotype: The target antigen is unknown.

CDR3 and TCR beta VDJ profiling relied on genomic DNA as the template. TCRdb itself ran the reads through MiXCR, one entry per CDR3 protein. The sample lists 200,000 or so distinct CDR3 sequences; around 66% were seen once. The length of the CDR3 is 17 residues. CDR1 and CDR2 from the germline V gene are SGHVS and FQNEAQ. Trimming pared 3 bases from V and 10 bases from J, leaving 22 bases between. This TCR came from a human donor with severe aplastic anemia or a healthy control (not recorded which). Specimen: sorted CD4+, CD8+, or CD8+CD57+ T cells (not recorded which) from PBMCs. The chain recombines TRBV7-8 with TRBJ1-6; D is unresolved. CDR3 in amino acids: CASSLAASYYRKSPLHF. CDR3 sequence (DNA): TGTGCCAGCAGCTTGGCCGCCAGTTACTATAGGAAATCACCCCTCCACTTT.